A single sample is the source of the 26 T cell receptor beta chains below, sequenced in a study of T-cell reconstitution after alpha-beta-depleted transplantation in children. Unique molecular identifiers were built into the TCRbeta library. MiXCR, applied by TCRdb to the PCR reads, yields one record per CDR3 protein. The table records hundreds of thousands of distinct CDR3 sequences, 9.9% of them present only once. This specimen was PBMCs from the stem cell graft donor, taken from the stem cell graft. Every receptor here comes from a human donor who donated a stem cell graft to a child with SCID.

V is TRBV12-3 or TRBV12-4 and J is TRBJ1-1; unclear D gene. V dropped 7 bases and J dropped 1 base, with 13 bases sitting between them. The CDR3 covers 14 residues. CDR3 coding DNA: TGTGCCAGCACCATCCTCTCGCCGAACACTGAAGCTTTCTTT. Protein: CASTILSPNTEAFF.

V and J are TRBV25-1 and TRBJ2-7; a weak D match, TRBD1 (5 bases). Trimming took 3 bases from V and 0 from J, leaving 12 bases between them. The CDR3 totals 15 residues. In germline, CDR1 is MGHDK, CDR2 SYGVNS. In DNA, the CDR3 is TGTGCCAGCAGTGATTTTAGACAGAGCTCCTACGAGCAGTACTTC. It is translated as CASSDFRQSSYEQYF.

The chain uses TRBV12-3 or TRBV12-4 and TRBJ1-5, with 9 nucleotides matching TRBD1. The CDR3 consists of 18 residues. The ends lost 3 bases at V and 0 bases at J; junction bases unmatched: 9. The CDR3 loop is CASSFWTGVPNSNQPQHF. CDR3 sequence (DNA): TGTGCCAGCAGTTTTTGGACAGGGGTCCCAAATAGCAATCAGCCCCAGCATTTT.

A few counts support this clonotype. The J gene is TRBJ2-7, the V gene TRBV11-2; D is ambiguous. CDR3 size: 13 residues. With 0 bases removed from V and 2 bases from J, the gap between germline ends came to 5 bases. Germline V gene data show CDR1 as SGHAT and CDR2 as FQNNGV. The CDR3 reads CASSLELTYEQYF. In DNA, the CDR3 is TGTGCCAGCAGCTTAGAGCTAACCTACGAGCAGTACTTC.

This rearrangement joins TRBV7-8 to TRBJ1-2, with D uncertain. Germline CDR1 is SGHVS and CDR2 is FQNEAQ. CDR3 size: 17 residues. The V end was cut by 4 bases, the J end by 2 bases, with 20 bases between. The CDR3 spells CASSSRQEPNQNYGYTF. The CDR3 DNA follows: TGTGCCAGCAGCTCTAGACAAGAACCCAACCAAAACTATGGCTACACCTTC.

This chain connects TRBV9 to TRBJ2-3; D is possibly TRBD2 (5 bases). The CDR3 has 15 residues. V lost 3 bases and J 4 bases, leaving 15 bases between the germline ends. Germline-derived CDR1 and CDR2 are SGDLS and YYNGEE. The DNA for the CDR3 is TGTGCCAGCAGCGGAGGGAACGAATGGGCAGATACGCAGTATTTT. It encodes CASSGGNEWADTQYF.

This clonotype has a count of ten or more. The chain recombines TRBV9 with TRBJ1-5; D not resolved. The ends were cut back, 3 bases at V and 1 base at J, with 8 bases in the middle. Per the germline V gene, CDR1 is SGDLS and CDR2 is YYNGEE. This CDR3 has 14 amino acids. CDR3 coding DNA: TGTGCCAGCAGCGATCGATACAGCAATCAGCCCCAGCATTTT. It specifies CASSDRYSNQPQHF.

V gene TRBV20-1 combines with J gene TRBJ2-3, with 8 bases matching TRBD1. V gave up 3 bases and J gave up 4 bases; unmatched junction bases: 6. This CDR3 has 14 residues. CDR1 and CDR2 from the germline V gene are DFQATT and SNEGSKA (reference sequence). The CDR3 DNA sequence: TGCAGTGCTAGCCCTGGACAGGGCGCAGATACGCAGTATTTT. Translating gives CSASPGQGADTQYF.

The chain carries TRBV7-6 and TRBJ2-7, with TRBD1 matching 7 bases. Germline V gives CDR1 SGHVS, CDR2 FNYEAQ. CDR3 length: 15 residues. The V and J ends lost 1 base and 1 base, in that order; junction bases with no gene match: 4. CDR3 in DNA: TGTGCCAGCAGCTTAGGGCAGGGGGATTCCTACGAGCAGTACTTC. This sequence encodes CASSLGQGDSYEQYF.

The CDR3 protein is CASSLFSRGGTETQYF. As DNA, the CDR3 is TGCGCCAGCAGCTTGTTCTCGCGGGGGGGCACAGAGACCCAGTACTTC. The chain links TRBV5-1 to TRBJ2-5, with 9 bases lining up with TRBD2. Per the germline V gene, CDR1 is SGHRS and CDR2 is YFSETQ. The CDR3 is made up of 16 amino acids. Trimming removed 1 base from V and 4 bases from J; junction bases left unmatched: 8.

The chain carries TRBV9 and TRBJ2-7; D is uncertain. Trimming stripped 4 bases from V and 4 bases from J, with 18 bases between. CDR1 is SGDLS, CDR2 YYNGEE, per germline. CDR3 length equals 15 residues. CDR3 coding DNA: TGTGCCAGCAGCCCTCACGGATCTGTCTCGTACGAGCAGTACTTC. This translates into CASSPHGSVSYEQYF. The full variable domain, rest sourced from reference TRBV9 and TRBJ2-7, is DSGVTQTPKHLITATGQRVTLRCSPRSGDLSVYWYQQSLDQGLQFLIQYYNGEERAKGNILERFSAQQFPDLHSELNLSSLELGDSALYFCASSPHGSVSYEQYFGPGTRLTVT.

The V gene is TRBV11-2, the J gene TRBJ1-1; 7 bases align to TRBD1. CDR3 size: 15 residues. From germline, CDR1 is SGHAT and CDR2 FQNNGV. After removal of 5 bases from V and 5 bases from J, the junction contained 11 bases not matched to a gene. The DNA for the CDR3 is TGTGCCAGCAGCCTCCTCGCAGGGACAGAAACTGAAGCTTTCTTT. Translating gives CASSLLAGTETEAFF.

This clonotype has just a few counts. The V gene is TRBV10-3, the J gene TRBJ2-3, with unresolved D. CDR3 length: 14 amino acids. V lost 2 bases and J 4 bases, leaving 10 bases between the germline ends. Germline V CDR1 and CDR2: ENHRY, SYGVKD. CDR3: CAISEGRPPDTQYF. DNA for the CDR3: TGTGCCATCAGTGAGGGCAGGCCTCCAGATACGCAGTATTTT.

This clonotype was counted only a few times. The chain recombines TRBV28 with TRBJ1-2; D unclear. This CDR3 is 13 amino acids long. Trimming took off 3 bases at V and 5 bases at J, with 10 bases between the two ends. Germline values: CDR1 MDHEN, CDR2 SYDVKM. The CDR3 DNA is TGTGCCAGCAGTTTTAACAGAGTTTATGGCTACACCTTC. Its protein product is CASSFNRVYGYTF.

The chain uses TRBV3-1 and TRBJ1-1; D gene ambiguous. Trimming removed 5 bases from V and 1 base from J, with 8 bases in between. The CDR3 has 13 amino acids. The V gene's germline CDR1 is LGHDT and CDR2 YNNKEL (reference sequence). The CDR3 nucleotides read TGTGCCAGCAGCTTCAGACGGAACACTGAAGCTTTCTTT. Its protein product is CASSFRRNTEAFF.

In this sample, this clonotype turned up a few times. CDR3 sequence: CSARDPTGSSYNSPLHF. In DNA, the CDR3 is TGCAGTGCTAGAGATCCCACAGGGAGCTCCTATAATTCACCCCTCCACTTT. J is TRBJ1-6 and V is TRBV20-1; a weak D match, TRBD1 (6 bases). Trimming took 0 bases from V and 0 from J, leaving 12 bases between them. The germline gives CDR1 DFQATT, CDR2 SNEGSKA (reference sequence). This CDR3 is 17 amino acids long.

A few counts support this clonotype. The rearrangement links TRBV29-1 to TRBJ1-4; a weak D match, TRBD1 (5 bases). CDR3 length equals 15 residues. V was pared by 3 bases and J by 4 bases, with 15 bases between. Looked up from germline, CDR1 is SQVTM and CDR2 is ANQGSEA. The chain's CDR3 is CSVESRASSNEKLFF. The CDR3, as DNA: TGCAGCGTTGAGAGCAGGGCGTCGAGTAATGAAAAACTGTTTTTT.

V is TRBV19 and J is TRBJ2-5; D might be TRBD1 (6 bases). CDR3 length equals 14 residues. Trimming took off 8 bases at V and 4 bases at J, with 17 bases between the two ends. Germline-derived CDR1 and CDR2 are LNHDA and SQIVND (reference sequence). This chain's CDR3 is CASGDRGGLETQYF. Here the CDR3 DNA reads TGTGCCAGTGGGGATCGTGGGGGCCTAGAGACCCAGTACTTC.

This clonotype was counted many times. The chain joins TRBV5-1 to TRBJ1-6; 8 nucleotides match TRBD1. CDR3 length equals 13 residues. The V and J ends lost 5 bases and 5 bases, in that order; junction bases with no gene match: 0. The V gene's germline CDR1 is SGHRS and CDR2 YFSETQ. Here the CDR3 DNA reads TGCGCCAGCAGGGGACAGGATAATTCACCCCTCCACTTT. Its protein is CASRGQDNSPLHF.

This clonotype was seen more than once but under ten times. CDR3 sequence (DNA): TGTGCCAGCAGCGCCACCTCGACAGGCCAGGTCACCGGGGAGCTGTTTTTT. Translation: CASSATSTGQVTGELFF. The genes are TRBV9 and TRBJ2-2; weak D call: TRBD1 (6 bases). Germline V lookup: CDR1 SGDLS, CDR2 YYNGEE. V was shortened by 3 bases and J by 4 bases, with 19 bases between the two germline ends. The length of the CDR3 is 17 residues.

The chain links TRBV5-1 to TRBJ2-1; D assignment may be TRBD1 or TRBD2 (5 bases each). The CDR3 extends over 14 amino acids. V was clipped by 1 base and J by 7 bases, with 12 bases between them. Per the germline V gene, CDR1 is SGHRS and CDR2 is YFSETQ. As DNA, the CDR3 is TGCGCCAGCAGCTTGCGGGGCCCGGGTAATGAGCAGTTCTTC. It translates to CASSLRGPGNEQFF.

This clonotype was seen more than once but under ten times. The CDR3 loop is CASTVTPNYGYTF. DNA for the CDR3: TGTGCCAGCACCGTGACACCCAACTATGGCTACACCTTC. This chain connects TRBV12-3 or TRBV12-4 to TRBJ1-2; D not certain. The CDR3 is 13 amino acids. Trimming pared 7 bases from V and 2 bases from J, leaving 11 bases between.

The rearrangement uses TRBV9 and TRBJ2-3, with 11 bases fitting TRBD2. V lost 0 bases and J lost 4; bases outside the gene matches: 4. The CDR3 spans 16 residues. The germline V gene encodes CDR1 SGDLS and CDR2 YYNGEE. CDR3 DNA: TGTGCCAGCAGCGTAGTAGTAGCGGGGGGGCCAGATACGCAGTATTTT. It yields the protein CASSVVVAGGPDTQYF.

This clonotype was seen repeatedly, ten times or more. The chain is built from TRBV3-1 and TRBJ2-2; D not resolved. The CDR3 is made up of 14 amino acids. Trimming shortened V by 1 base and J by 6 bases, and 9 bases separated the two germline ends. Germline V gives CDR1 LGHDT, CDR2 YNNKEL (reference sequence). CDR3: CASSQGSGAGELFF. CDR3 in DNA: TGTGCCAGCAGCCAAGGAAGTGGGGCCGGGGAGCTGTTTTTT.

This clonotype has at least ten counts. The rearrangement links TRBV29-1 to TRBJ2-7; D uncertain. Germline assignment: CDR1 SQVTM and CDR2 ANQGSEA. CDR3 length: 11 amino acids. The V end was cut by 3 bases, the J end by 4 bases, with 7 bases between. In DNA, the CDR3 is TGCAGCGTTGAGGATGCTTACGAGCAGTACTTC. Its translation: CSVEDAYEQYF.

This clonotype has more than one count but fewer than ten. The rearrangement links TRBV12-3 or TRBV12-4 to TRBJ1-4, with unresolved D. V was cut by 3 bases and J by 6 bases, with 14 bases left in between. The CDR3 length is 15 residues. CDR3 sequence (DNA): TGTGCCAGCAGTTTGAAGGGCAGGTTACATGAAAAACTGTTTTTT. This translates into CASSLKGRLHEKLFF.